The 10 T cell receptor beta chains listed next were all sequenced from one sample in a study of blood T cell repertoires in COVID-19. Profiled with immunoSEQ multiplex PCR; TCRdb holds only in-frame clones, not every one. The repertoire consists of approximately 100,000 clones, with roughly 79% occurring once and the leading ten covering 10%. Sequences were obtained from peripheral blood. The receptor source for this set is a human donor in a cohort sampled during active COVID-19.

This clone was observed once. The chain recombines TRBV11-3 with TRBJ2-5; D might be TRBD2 (5 bases). Between the trimmed V and J ends, which lost 6 bases and 5 bases, there was a span of 13 bases. The CDR3 loop spans 13 amino acids. Per the germline V gene, CDR1 is SGHNT and CDR2 is YENEEA. In nucleotides, the CDR3 is TGTGCCAGCAGTCCCGACGGGGAGGAGACCCAGTACTTC. Translated: CASSPDGEETQYF.

CDR3 coding DNA: TGTGCCAGCAGTTTATCGTTAAACCACGGCGAGCAGTACTTC. The encoded protein is CASSLSLNHGEQYF. The rearrangement links TRBV28 to TRBJ2-7; D not certain. The V gene's germline CDR1 is MDHEN and CDR2 SYDVKM. Trimming removed 1 base from V and 6 bases from J, with 13 bases in between. There are 14 residues in the CDR3.

The chain links TRBV6-5 to TRBJ2-7, with TRBD2 as a possible D gene (6 bases). The CDR3 extends over 12 amino acids. Trimming took 11 bases from V and 4 from J, leaving 15 bases between them. Germline lookup yields CDR1 MNHEY and CDR2 SVGAGI. In DNA, the CDR3 is TGTGCCGTGCGGGGCCAAGGATACGAGCAGTACTTC. The encoded protein is CAVRGQGYEQYF.

The chain has TRBV9 and TRBJ1-1; possibly TRBD1 for D (6 bases). Germline V gene data show CDR1 as SGDLS and CDR2 as YYNGEE. Trimming removed 0 bases at V and 10 bases at J, with 16 bases between. CDR3 length: 14 amino acids. Here the CDR3 DNA reads TGTGCCAGCAGCGTAGATAAAGGGGGAAGCGGAGCTTTCTTT. Amino acid sequence: CASSVDKGGSGAFF.

V usage is TRBV3-1 (or the pseudogene TRBV3-2) and J usage is TRBJ2-5; 8 bases line up with TRBD2. The CDR3 length is 16 residues. J was trimmed by 5 bases and V by 6 bases; bases with no gene match: 14. Germline loops: CDR1 LGHDT, CDR2 YNNKEL (reference sequence). CDR3 DNA sequence: TGTGCCAGCAGTCTTCCAACGAGCGGGAGTTGGGAGACCCAGTACTTC. Translating it yields CASSLPTSGSWETQYF.

This clone has only a few counts. The chain links TRBV4-1 to TRBJ1-2; D is uncertain. Germline V gives CDR1 MGHRA, CDR2 YSYEKL. The length of the CDR3 is 15 residues. V gave up 1 base and J gave up 3 bases, with 12 bases separating them. This CDR3 is CASSQAGRLDYGYTF. For the CDR3, the DNA is TGCGCCAGCAGCCAAGCCGGCAGGCTTGACTATGGCTACACCTTC.

This chain joins TRBV7-3 and TRBJ1-1, with unresolved D. The germline CDR1 and CDR2 sequences are SGHTA and FQGTGA. The CDR3 has 13 residues. Trimming shortened V by 2 bases and J by 0 bases, and 4 bases separated the two germline ends. The CDR3 DNA reads TGTGCCAGCAGCTTATCCATGAACACTGAAGCTTTCTTT. It translates to CASSLSMNTEAFF.

On this clone: Other DNA sequences in this sample translate to the same CDR3. The chain links TRBV30 to TRBJ1-1; D may be TRBD1 (6 bases). This CDR3 contains 13 residues. The V end was cut by 2 bases, the J end by 1 base, with 8 bases between. Germline CDR1 and CDR2: GTSNPN and SVGIG (reference sequence). CDR3 in DNA: TGTGCCTGGAGTCGGACAGCGAACACTGAAGCTTTCTTT. It codes for CAWSRTANTEAFF.

The chain carries TRBV19 and TRBJ1-1; maybe TRBD1 (6 bases). Germline V CDR1 and CDR2: LNHDA, SQIVND (reference sequence). Trimming took off 7 bases at V and 3 bases at J, with 12 bases between the two ends. The CDR3 contains 13 residues. Written as DNA, the CDR3 is TGTGCCAGTAAACGGAGGACAGACACTGAAGCTTTCTTT. This encodes CASKRRTDTEAFF.

This clone has more than one count but fewer than ten. The chain combines TRBV5-1 with TRBJ1-6; tentative D call: TRBD1 (5 bases). The CDR3 is 15 amino acids. Trimming pared 3 bases from V and 8 bases from J, leaving 15 bases between. Germline V lookup: CDR1 SGHRS, CDR2 YFSETQ. The CDR3 DNA sequence: TGCGCCAGCAGCTGGGGTGGGACGGGAGATTCACCCCTCCACTTT. It yields the protein CASSWGGTGDSPLHF.